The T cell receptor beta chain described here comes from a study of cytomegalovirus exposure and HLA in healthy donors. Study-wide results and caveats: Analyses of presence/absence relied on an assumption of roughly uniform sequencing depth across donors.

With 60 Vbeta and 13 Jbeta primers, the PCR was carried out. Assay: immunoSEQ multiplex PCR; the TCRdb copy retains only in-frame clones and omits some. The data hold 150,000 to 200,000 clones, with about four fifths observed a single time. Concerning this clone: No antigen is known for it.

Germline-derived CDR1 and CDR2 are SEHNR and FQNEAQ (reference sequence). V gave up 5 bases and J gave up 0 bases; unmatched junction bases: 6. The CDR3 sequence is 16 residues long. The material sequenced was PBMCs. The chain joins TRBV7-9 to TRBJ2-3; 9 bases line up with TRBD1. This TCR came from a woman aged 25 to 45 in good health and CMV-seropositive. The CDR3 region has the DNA TGTGCCAGCAGCGTAAGACAGGGGGACAGCACAGATACGCAGTATTTT. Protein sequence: CASSVRQGDSTDTQYF.